One sample yielded the 9 T cell receptor beta chains listed below, sequenced in a study of neurological immune-mediated disorders. The time point was: technical triplicate 3. TCRdb re-called the 5' RACE reads with MiXCR, one entry per CDR3 protein. This repertoire shows around 30,000 distinct CDR3 sequences, about 15% found once; its top ten account for around 5.2%. The sample was CD4+ T cells from blood. Receptors were obtained from a female donor with HTLV-1-associated myelopathy (HAM/TSP).

This clonotype has at least ten counts. V is TRBV11-3 and J is TRBJ2-7; TRBD1 agrees at 7 bases. The length of the CDR3 is 15 residues. The V gene end was trimmed by 5 bases and the J gene end by 0 bases; junction bases not matched to a gene: 7. Germline V gives CDR1 SGHNT, CDR2 YENEEA. In DNA form, the CDR3 reads TGTGCCAGCAGCACGAACAGGGGCAACTCCTACGAGCAGTACTTC. Amino acid sequence: CASSTNRGNSYEQYF.

This clonotype was picked up many times. This chain uses TRBV3-1 with TRBJ1-2, with 8 bases fitting TRBD1. Germline CDR1 LGHDT, CDR2 YNNKEL (reference sequence). The CDR3 loop spans 15 amino acids. V was pared by 0 bases and J by 2 bases, with 2 bases of the junction left unmatched. CDR3 DNA: TGTGCCAGCAGCCAAGAACGGACAGGGAACTATGGCTACACCTTC. This encodes CASSQERTGNYGYTF.

This clonotype was counted ten times or more. The rearrangement links TRBV19 to TRBJ2-7, with 7 bases matching TRBD1. The CDR3 has 14 amino acids. Per the germline V gene, CDR1 is LNHDA and CDR2 is SQIVND (reference sequence). The junction had 7 bases not matched to a gene; V was cut back by 4 bases and J by 4 bases. Here the CDR3 DNA reads TGTGCCAGTAGTAGCAGGGGACAGCTATACGAGCAGTACTTC. As protein: CASSSRGQLYEQYF.

V gene TRBV20-1 combines with J gene TRBJ1-2; no definite D call. Trimming took 3 bases from V and 9 from J, leaving 11 bases between them. CDR3 length: 11 residues. Per the germline V gene, CDR1 is DFQATT and CDR2 is SNEGSKA (reference sequence). The CDR3 DNA sequence: TGCAGTGCTAGGGATCGTCTAAGCTACACCTTC. This encodes CSARDRLSYTF.

This clonotype was detected many times. The CDR3 DNA reads TGCGCCAGCACAACGCCGGACAGCTACAATGAGCAGTTCTTC. Translated, it gives CASTTPDSYNEQFF. The chain is built from TRBV5-1 and TRBJ2-1, with D tentatively TRBD1 (6 bases). Trimming took 6 bases from V and 3 from J, leaving 13 bases between them. The CDR3 sequence is 14 residues long. Germline V gene data show CDR1 as SGHRS and CDR2 as YFSETQ.

V gene TRBV6-2 or TRBV6-3 combines with J gene TRBJ2-1, with TRBD2 matching over 9 bases. V trimming: 5 bases; J trimming: 0 bases; junction bases outside the gene matches: 14. Germline-derived CDR1 and CDR2 are MNHEY and SVGEGT. This CDR3 region has 19 residues. Written as DNA, the CDR3 is TGTGCCAGCAGTACCCTCGGCGGGGGGGATTTTCTCTCCTACAATGAGCAGTTCTTC. It translates to CASSTLGGGDFLSYNEQFF.

This clonotype has at least ten counts. The CDR3 protein is CASSSLAGGGTDTQYF. DNA of the CDR3: TGTGCCAGCAGCTCCCTAGCGGGAGGGGGCACAGATACGCAGTATTTT. V usage is TRBV11-2 and J usage is TRBJ2-3, with 12 bases that match TRBD2. Losses at the gene ends were 4 bases for V and 1 base for J; bases not matched to a gene: 3. The CDR3 covers 16 residues. From germline, CDR1 is SGHAT and CDR2 FQNNGV. The full variable domain, rest sourced from reference TRBV11-2 and TRBJ2-3, is EAGVAQSPRYKIIEKRQSVAFWCNPISGHATLYWYQQILGQGPKLLIQFQNNGVVDDSQLPKDRFSAERLKGVDSTLKIQPAKLEDSAVYLCASSSLAGGGTDTQYFGPGTRLTVL.

This clonotype was observed many times. CDR3 residues: CSFMGQGADTQYF. As DNA, the CDR3 is TGCAGTTTTATGGGACAGGGCGCAGATACGCAGTATTTT. This chain uses TRBV20-1 with TRBJ2-3; 9 bases are a match to TRBD1. Looked up from germline, CDR1 is DFQATT and CDR2 is SNEGSKA (reference sequence). The J segment lost 4 bases and the V segment lost 8 bases, leaving 7 bases of the junction unmatched. The CDR3 covers 13 residues.

This clonotype was seen ten or more times. This chain uses TRBV5-1 with TRBJ2-5, with D unclear. Trimming stripped 0 bases from V and 5 bases from J, with 11 bases between. Germline V gives CDR1 SGHRS, CDR2 YFSETQ. The length of the CDR3 is 14 residues. The CDR3 reads CASSLEGGVETQYF. DNA for the CDR3: TGCGCCAGCAGCTTGGAAGGTGGGGTGGAGACCCAGTACTTC. Using reference TRBV5-1 and TRBJ2-5 for the parts outside the CDR3, the full variable domain is KAGVTQTPRYLIKTRGQQVTLSCSPISGHRSVSWYQQTPGQGLQFLFEYFSETQRNKGNFPGRFSGRQFSNSRSEMNVSTLELGDSALYLCASSLEGGVETQYFGPGTRLLVL.